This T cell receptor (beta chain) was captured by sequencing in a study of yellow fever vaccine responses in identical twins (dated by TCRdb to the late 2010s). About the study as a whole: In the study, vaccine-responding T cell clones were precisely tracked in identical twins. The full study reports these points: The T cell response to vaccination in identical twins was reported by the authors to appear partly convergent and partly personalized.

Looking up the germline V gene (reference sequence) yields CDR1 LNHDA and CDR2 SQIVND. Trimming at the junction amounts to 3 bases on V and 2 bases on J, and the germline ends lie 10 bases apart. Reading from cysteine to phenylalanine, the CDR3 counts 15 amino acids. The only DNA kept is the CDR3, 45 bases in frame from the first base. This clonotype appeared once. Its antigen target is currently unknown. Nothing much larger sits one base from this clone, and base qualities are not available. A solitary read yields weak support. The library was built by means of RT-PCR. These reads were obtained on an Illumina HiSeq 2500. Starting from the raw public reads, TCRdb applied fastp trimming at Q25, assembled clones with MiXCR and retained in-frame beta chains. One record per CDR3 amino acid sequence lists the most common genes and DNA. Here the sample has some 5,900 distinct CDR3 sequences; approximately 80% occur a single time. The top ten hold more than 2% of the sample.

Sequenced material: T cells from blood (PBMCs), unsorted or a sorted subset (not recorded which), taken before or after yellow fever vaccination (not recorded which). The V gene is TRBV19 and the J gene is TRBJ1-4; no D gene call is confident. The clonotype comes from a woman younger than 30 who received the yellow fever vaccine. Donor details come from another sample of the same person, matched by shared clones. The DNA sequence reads TGTGCCAGTAGTATCCGGCCAGCTACTAATGAAAAACTGTTTTTT. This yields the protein CASSIRPATNEKLFF.